Many counts were recorded for the clone carrying this T cell receptor beta chain. Its antigen is as yet unknown. Quantitative 5'-RACE was performed with molecular barcodes, and it yielded the TCR beta libraries. TCRdb ran MiXCR on the 5' RACE reads and lists one entry per CDR3 protein. The sample contains under 250,000 distinct CDR3 sequences, approximately 8% of which appear only once. This specimen comes from a study of CD8 T cells in ankylosing spondylitis. Points from the study as a whole: Clones linked to disease were reported to show significant enrichment in matched ankylosing spondylitis synovial fluid. A TCR beta motif of under 10 highly homologous variants seemed to mark ankylosing spondylitis blood.

CDR1 is SGHRS, CDR2 YFSETQ, per germline. The CDR3 is 15 amino acids. V dropped 0 bases and J dropped 2 bases, with 10 bases sitting between them. This receptor was taken from a female donor with ankylosing spondylitis or in good health (not recorded which). Sequencing was carried out using blood, either unsorted or a sorted T cell fraction (not recorded which). The genes are TRBV5-1 and TRBJ2-3, with D unclear. CDR3 sequence: CASSLDRSLTDTQYF. DNA of the CDR3: TGCGCCAGCAGCTTGGATCGCAGCCTCACAGATACGCAGTATTTT. The full variable domain, rest sourced from reference TRBV5-1 and TRBJ2-3, is KAGVTQTPRYLIKTRGQQVTLSCSPISGHRSVSWYQQTPGQGLQFLFEYFSETQRNKGNFPGRFSGRQFSNSRSEMNVSTLELGDSALYLCASSLDRSLTDTQYFGPGTRLTVL.